Listed below are T cell receptor beta chains from one sample, sequenced in a study of blood T cell repertoires in COVID-19. Some clones are missing from TCRdb's copy, which holds only in-frame ones; the method was immunoSEQ multiplex PCR. The top ten clones hold 15% to 20% of a sample with 40,000 to 50,000 clones, roughly 90% of them seen once. The sample taken for sequencing was peripheral blood. The receptors derive from a man between 65 and 85 years old with active COVID-19. CDR3s include the opening cysteine and the closing phenylalanine or tryptophan. Each record gives: D gene, J gene, V gene, clone size, CDR3 DNA, CDR3 protein. D genes are given only for firm matches. Rows may omit the clone size; those that give it use once, few, many or a size class.

D gene: TRBD2
J gene: TRBJ2-4
V gene: TRBV9
clone size: NA
CDR3 DNA: TGTGCCAGCAGCCCCTCCCTCGGGACTAGCCGAGAGCCCAAAAACATTCAGTACTTC
CDR3 protein: CASSPSLGTSREPKNIQYF

D gene: TRBD2
J gene: TRBJ2-3
V gene: TRBV19
clone size: once
CDR3 DNA: TGTGCCAGTAGTATAGTGACTAGCGGCACAGATACGCAGTATTTT
CDR3 protein: CASSIVTSGTDTQYF

D gene: TRBD2
J gene: TRBJ2-3
V gene: TRBV30
clone size: NA
CDR3 DNA: TGTGCCCGGGTCGAGTTGGGACTAGCGGAGGCTACGCAGTATTTT
CDR3 protein: CARVELGLAEATQYF

D gene: TRBD2
J gene: TRBJ2-6
V gene: TRBV4-2
clone size: NA
CDR3 DNA: TGTGCCAGCAGCCCTCGGACTAGCGGGGCCTCTGGGGCCAACGTCCTGACTTTC
CDR3 protein: CASSPRTSGASGANVLTF

D gene: TRBD2
J gene: TRBJ2-1
V gene: TRBV7-3
clone size: NA
CDR3 DNA: TGTGCCAGCTCATTGCGCAGCGGGACCCTTTACAATGAGCAGTTCTTC
CDR3 protein: CASSLRSGTLYNEQFF

D gene: TRBD1
J gene: TRBJ1-4
V gene: TRBV5-1
clone size: NA
CDR3 DNA: TGCGCCAGCAGCCGGGGTACAGGGGCTTTTAATGAAAAACTGTTTTTT
CDR3 protein: CASSRGTGAFNEKLFF

D gene: TRBD2
J gene: TRBJ2-1
V gene: TRBV5-8
clone size: NA
CDR3 DNA: TGTGCCAGCAGCTTTTCAGAGCGGGAATATATAACGAGGGGCAATGAGCAGTTCTTC
CDR3 protein: CASSFSEREYITRGNEQFF

D gene: NA
J gene: TRBJ1-1
V gene: TRBV5-1
clone size: NA
CDR3 DNA: TGCGCCAGCAGCTTCAGGGTAGGGAACACTGAAGCTTTCTTT
CDR3 protein: CASSFRVGNTEAFF

D gene: TRBD1
J gene: TRBJ2-3
V gene: TRBV7-3
clone size: NA
CDR3 DNA: TGTGCCAGCAGTCGACAGGGTTTCCCGACAGATACGCAGTATTTT
CDR3 protein: CASSRQGFPTDTQYF

D gene: NA
J gene: TRBJ1-2
V gene: TRBV15
clone size: NA
CDR3 DNA: TGTGCCACCAGCAGAGTAGAAGGGGCCGGCTATGGCTACACCTTC
CDR3 protein: CATSRVEGAGYGYTF

D gene: NA
J gene: TRBJ2-7
V gene: TRBV10-3
clone size: NA
CDR3 DNA: TGTGCCATCAGTGATTCAGGGGACGAGCAGTACTTC
CDR3 protein: CAISDSGDEQYF

D gene: NA
J gene: TRBJ2-6
V gene: TRBV4-3
clone size: NA
CDR3 DNA: TGCGCCAGCAGCCAAGCCGGCTACCCCGAAACAGGGAGTGGGGCCAACGTCCTGACTTTC
CDR3 protein: CASSQAGYPETGSGANVLTF

D gene: TRBD1
J gene: TRBJ2-2
V gene: TRBV19
clone size: NA
CDR3 DNA: TGTGCCAGTAAGGGGGAGACAGGGGGGAACACCGGGGAGCTGTTTTTT
CDR3 protein: CASKGETGGNTGELFF

D gene: NA
J gene: TRBJ2-5
V gene: TRBV7-3
clone size: NA
CDR3 DNA: TGTGCCAGCTCCTTACGGGGGTCTTCACAAGAGACCCAGTACTTC
CDR3 protein: CASSLRGSSQETQYF

D gene: TRBD1
J gene: TRBJ1-2
V gene: TRBV10-2
clone size: NA
CDR3 DNA: TGCGCCAGCAGCTCACAGGGGGGCTATGGCTACACCTTC
CDR3 protein: CASSSQGGYGYTF

D gene: TRBD2
J gene: TRBJ2-1
V gene: TRBV4-2
clone size: NA
CDR3 DNA: TGTGCCAGCAGCCAATTAGCGGGAACTACATATGAGCAGTTCTTC
CDR3 protein: CASSQLAGTTYEQFF

D gene: TRBD2
J gene: TRBJ2-1
V gene: TRBV19
clone size: NA
CDR3 DNA: TGTGCCAGTAGTACATACTCAGGACTAGCGGGGTACAATGAGCAGTTCTTC
CDR3 protein: CASSTYSGLAGYNEQFF

D gene: TRBD2
J gene: TRBJ2-5
V gene: TRBV27
clone size: NA
CDR3 DNA: TGTGCCAGCGCCGGACTAGCGGCCCAAGAGACCCAGTACTTC
CDR3 protein: CASAGLAAQETQYF

D gene: NA
J gene: TRBJ1-6
V gene: TRBV7-2
clone size: NA
CDR3 DNA: TGTGCCAGCAGCTTAGCAGGGACTATGAATTCACCCCTCCACTTT
CDR3 protein: CASSLAGTMNSPLHF

D gene: TRBD1
J gene: TRBJ2-4
V gene: TRBV7-3
clone size: NA
CDR3 DNA: TGTGCCAGCAGCCCCTCCGGGACAGGGGAAAACATTCAGTACTTC
CDR3 protein: CASSPSGTGENIQYF